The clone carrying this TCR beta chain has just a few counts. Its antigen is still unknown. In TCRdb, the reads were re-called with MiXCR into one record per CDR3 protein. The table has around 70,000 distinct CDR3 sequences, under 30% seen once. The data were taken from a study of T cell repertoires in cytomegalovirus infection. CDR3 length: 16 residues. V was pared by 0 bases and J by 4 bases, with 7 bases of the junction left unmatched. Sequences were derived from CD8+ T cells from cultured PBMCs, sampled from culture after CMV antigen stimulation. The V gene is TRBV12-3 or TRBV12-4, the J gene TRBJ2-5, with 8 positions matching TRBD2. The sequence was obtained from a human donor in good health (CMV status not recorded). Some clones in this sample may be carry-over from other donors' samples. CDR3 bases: TGTGCCAGCAGTTTAGCCGGGACTAGTGGCTCAGAGACCCAGTACTTC. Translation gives CASSLAGTSGSETQYF.